This entry describes one TCR beta chain. Its specificity is unknown. The repertoire was sequenced with immunoSEQ multiplex PCR; TCRdb's copy has only in-frame clones and lacks some. The table records approximately 100,000 clones, 87% of them present only once. CDR1 and CDR2 from the germline V gene are LGHDT and YNNKEL (reference sequence). This CDR3 is built from 16 residues. The J segment lost 2 bases and the V segment lost 4 bases, leaving 1 base of the junction unmatched. The data originate from a study of T cell responses to AZD1222 COVID-19 vaccine. The study's findings and limits: Repertoires were obtained only post-peak T cell response. Regions 160-218 and 743-854 dominated among vaccine-associated CD4 TCRs spanning spike.

The sample in question was peripheral blood, obtained on day 0 of AZD1222 vaccination. The V and J genes are TRBV3-1 (or the pseudogene TRBV3-2) and TRBJ2-2, with 13 bases identical to TRBD2. This clonotype was obtained from an adult in good health. In DNA, the CDR3 is TGTGCCAGCAGCCGACTAGCGGGAGGAAACACCGGGGAGCTGTTTTTT. This gives the protein CASSRLAGGNTGELFF.